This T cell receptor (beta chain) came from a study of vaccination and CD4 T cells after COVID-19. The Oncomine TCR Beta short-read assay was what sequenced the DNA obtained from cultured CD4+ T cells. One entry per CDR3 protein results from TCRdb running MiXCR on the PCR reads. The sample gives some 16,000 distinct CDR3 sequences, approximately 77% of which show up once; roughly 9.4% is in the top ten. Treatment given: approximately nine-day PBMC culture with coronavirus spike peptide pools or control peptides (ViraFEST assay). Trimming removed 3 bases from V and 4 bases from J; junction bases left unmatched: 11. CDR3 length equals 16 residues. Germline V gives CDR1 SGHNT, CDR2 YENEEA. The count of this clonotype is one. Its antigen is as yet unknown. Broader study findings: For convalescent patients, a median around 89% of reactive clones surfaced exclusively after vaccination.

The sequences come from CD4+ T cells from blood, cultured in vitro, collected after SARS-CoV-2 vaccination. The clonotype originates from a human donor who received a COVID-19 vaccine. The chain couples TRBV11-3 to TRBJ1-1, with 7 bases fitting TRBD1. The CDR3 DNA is TGTGCCAGCAGCTTTTATTATGGTCCAGGGGGCACTGAAGCTTTCTTT. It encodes CASSFYYGPGGTEAFF. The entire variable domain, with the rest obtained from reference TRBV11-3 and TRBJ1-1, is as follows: EAGVVQSPRYKIIEKKQPVAFWCNPISGHNTLYWYLQNLGQGPELLIRYENEEAVDDSQLPKDRFSAERLKGVDSTLKIQPAELGDSAVYLCASSFYYGPGGTEAFFGQGTRLTVV.